This T cell receptor (beta chain) was observed in a study of CXCR3-negative and CXCR3-positive naive CD8 T cells. Study-level points and caveats: Naive subsets had comparable surface CD5, so TRB CDR3 properties gauged TCR strength. Relative to CXCR3-negative naive cells, CXCR3-positive naive cells had more hydrophobic TRB CDR3s. TRBV-TRBJ usage was similar across naive CXCR3 subsets but distinct in memory cells.

5' RACE with UMI labels generated the TRB cDNA libraries. TCRdb reprocessed the 5' RACE reads and reports one entry per CDR3 protein, with no DNA. The table lists about 56,000 distinct CDR3 sequences, with about 0.8% in the top ten. To note about this clonotype: Its antigen is still unknown.

The sequencing sample was made of naive CXCR3+ CD8+ T cells from blood. Described subset: CD45RO-CCR7+CD27+CD95- naive CD8+ T cells expressing CXCR3 (TNR3+). This sequence originates from a human donor in good health. Some clones in this sample may be carry-over from other donors' samples.

The CDR3 here is CASSLEASSERGGYGYTF. V and J are TRBV5-1 and TRBJ1-2. This CDR3 spans 18 amino acids. Looked up from germline, CDR1 is SGHRS and CDR2 is YFSETQ.